This TCR beta chain was sequenced for a study of blood T cell repertoires in COVID-19. Study-level background: Samples came from the United States, Italy and Spain, spanning acute and convalescent COVID-19.

Authors' data handling: Reference gene primer amplification gave estimated nucleated cell counts. The assay was immunoSEQ multiplex PCR, and TCRdb's table has in-frame clones only and misses some. V, J and clone size reflect that table, while D and trimming were determined from the DNA. Among about 160,000 clones, about nine tenths were seen once, and the ten largest hold about 4%. This sequence originates from a woman in her forties who had been exposed to COVID-19. What was sequenced was PBMCs or T cells enriched from blood (not recorded which).

CDR3 nucleotides: TGCGCCAGCAGCCAAGATCTGCGCGCCAAAAACATTCAGTACTTC. It translates to CASSQDLRAKNIQYF. The chain joins TRBV4-3 to TRBJ2-4; unclear D gene. The CDR3 spans 15 residues. Trimming took off 0 bases at V and 1 base at J, with 7 bases between the two ends. CDR1 and CDR2 from the germline V gene are LGHNA and YSLEER.